The present T cell receptor (beta chain) was sequenced within a study of vaccination effects on CD4 cells after COVID-19. At the level of the study: Approximately 2.1 million PBMC were placed in each well, which was supplemented with 10 IU/ml IL-2 and around 9.9 ug/ml peptides. Overall study results and limits: The study got few convalescent patients and did not collect any early post-infection timepoints.

This table comes from immunoSEQ multiplex PCR, and its TCRdb copy is limited to in-frame clones, with some not included. The sample contains roughly 50,000 clones, 55% to 75% of which appear only once. Trimming removed 0 bases from V and 6 bases from J; junction bases left unmatched: 8. Germline lookup yields CDR1 SGHNT and CDR2 YYREEE (reference sequence). This CDR3 has 17 amino acids. Culture proceeded for 10 days, and CD4+ T cells were then isolated. A half-volume exchange with IL-2 medium occurred on days 3 and 7. Concerning this clone: Antigen: not known.

The specimen was CD4+ T cells from PBMCs cultured without peptide, collected before COVID-19 vaccination. This TCR came from a human donor who received a COVID-19 vaccine. This chain joins TRBV5-4 and TRBJ2-3, with TRBD2 identical over 12 bases. CDR3 sequence (DNA): TGTGCCAGCAGCTTGGCCGGACTAGCGGGACTTGGGGATACGCAGTATTTT. It codes for CASSLAGLAGLGDTQYF.